A selection of T cell receptor beta chains follows, all from one sample in a study of blood T cell repertoires in COVID-19. TCRdb's table, derived via immunoSEQ multiplex PCR, lists solely in-frame clones and lacks some. This table has 300,000 to 350,000 clones, under 95% appearing once. Sequencing was carried out using peripheral blood. Every receptor here comes from a woman between 18 and 29 years old who had recovered from COVID-19. The conserved cysteine and the conserved F or W are not part of the CDR3 here. Fields, in order: V gene, J gene, CDR3 protein.

>TRBV5-5|TRBJ1-2
ASSLYGDTPNYGYT
>TRBV23-1|TRBJ2-3
ASSQSQPPGLRTDTQY
>TRBV5-6|TRBJ1-1
ASSGTVNTEAF
>TRBV7-2|TRBJ2-2
ASSPGLTRGGELF
>TRBV2|TRBJ1-5
ASTTQGADQPQH
>TRBV7-2|TRBJ2-1
ASSAAPYNEQF
>TRBV6-2/TRBV6-3|TRBJ1-2
ASSYTDNYGYT
>TRBV7-8|TRBJ1-1
ASSLAQGTEAF
>TRBV19|TRBJ1-5
ASRGTAVYSNQPQH
>TRBV7-2|TRBJ2-1
ASSLSGGRGSYNEQF